The 2 T cell receptor beta chains reported below all come from one sample, sequenced in a study of blood T cell repertoires in COVID-19. Sequencing was performed with immunoSEQ multiplex PCR; in TCRdb, only in-frame clones are kept and a portion is missing. This table holds about 250,000 clones, about four fifths found once. The specimen was peripheral blood. Receptors originate from a man older than 75 with acute or convalescent COVID-19.

The chain recombines TRBV4-2 with TRBJ2-7; 11 bases are shared with TRBD2. The CDR3 is 16 amino acids. Germline V gene lookup returns CDR1 LGHNA and CDR2 YNFKEQ. V trimming: 1 base; J trimming: 7 bases; junction bases outside the gene matches: 9. DNA of the CDR3: TGTGCCAGCAGCCAAGGACTAGCGGGGCGTTTTCAGGAGCAGTACTTC. Protein product: CASSQGLAGRFQEQYF.

This chain uses TRBV28 with TRBJ2-7; 7 bases fit TRBD1. The V gene's germline CDR1 is MDHEN and CDR2 SYDVKM. J was trimmed by 0 bases and V by 6 bases; bases with no gene match: 8. This CDR3 comprises 15 residues. CDR3 bases: TGTGCCAGCAGGGAGCGGACAGGCCTCTCCTACGAGCAGTACTTC. It encodes CASRERTGLSYEQYF.